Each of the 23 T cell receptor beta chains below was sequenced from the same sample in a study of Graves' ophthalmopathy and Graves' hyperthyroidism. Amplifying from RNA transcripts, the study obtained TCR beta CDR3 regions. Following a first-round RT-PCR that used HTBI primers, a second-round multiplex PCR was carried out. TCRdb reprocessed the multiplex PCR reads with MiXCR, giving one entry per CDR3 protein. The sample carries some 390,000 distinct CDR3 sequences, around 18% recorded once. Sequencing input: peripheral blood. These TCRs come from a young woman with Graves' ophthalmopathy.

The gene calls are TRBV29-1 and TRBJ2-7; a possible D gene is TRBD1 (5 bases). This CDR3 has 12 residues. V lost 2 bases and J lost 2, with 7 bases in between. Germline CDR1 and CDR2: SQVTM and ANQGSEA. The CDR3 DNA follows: TGCAGCGTTGAACAGGGCCCCTACGAGCAGTACTTC. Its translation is CSVEQGPYEQYF.

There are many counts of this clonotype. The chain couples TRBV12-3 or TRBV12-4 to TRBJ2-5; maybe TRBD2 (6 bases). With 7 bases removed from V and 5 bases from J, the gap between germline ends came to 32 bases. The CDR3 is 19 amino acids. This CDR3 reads CASTPLRGHVGRDGETQYF. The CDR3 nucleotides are TGTGCCAGCACCCCGTTGCGGGGTCACGTTGGGCGGGACGGGGAGACCCAGTACTTC.

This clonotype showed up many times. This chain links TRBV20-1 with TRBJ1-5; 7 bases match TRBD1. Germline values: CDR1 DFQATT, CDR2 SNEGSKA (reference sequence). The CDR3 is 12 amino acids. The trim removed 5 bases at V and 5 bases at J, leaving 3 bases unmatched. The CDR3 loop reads CSAGDRDQPQHF. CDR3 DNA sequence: TGCAGTGCTGGGGACAGAGATCAGCCCCAGCATTTT.

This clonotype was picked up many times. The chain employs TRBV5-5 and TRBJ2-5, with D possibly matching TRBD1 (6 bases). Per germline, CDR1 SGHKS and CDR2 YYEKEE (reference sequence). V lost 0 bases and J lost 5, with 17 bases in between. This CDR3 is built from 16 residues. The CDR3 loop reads CASSLVSFQGLETQYF. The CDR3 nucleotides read TGTGCCAGCAGCTTGGTCTCGTTTCAGGGGTTGGAGACCCAGTACTTC.

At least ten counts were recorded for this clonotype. Here the CDR3 reads CASSPLMTGGLSYEQYF. DNA of the CDR3: TGTGCCAGCAGTCCTCTTATGACAGGGGGCCTCTCCTACGAGCAGTACTTC. The chain couples TRBV6-2 or TRBV6-3 to TRBJ2-7; 10 bases line up with TRBD1. With V trimmed by 5 bases and J by 0 bases, 10 bases remained unmatched. This CDR3 is 17 amino acids long. Germline assignment: CDR1 MNHEY and CDR2 SVGEGT.

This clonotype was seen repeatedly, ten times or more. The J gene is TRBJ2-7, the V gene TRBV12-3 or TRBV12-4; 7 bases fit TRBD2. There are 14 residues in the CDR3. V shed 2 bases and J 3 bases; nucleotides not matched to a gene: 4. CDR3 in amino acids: CASSLSASGYEQYF. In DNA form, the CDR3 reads TGTGCCAGCAGTTTATCAGCTAGCGGCTACGAGCAGTACTTC.

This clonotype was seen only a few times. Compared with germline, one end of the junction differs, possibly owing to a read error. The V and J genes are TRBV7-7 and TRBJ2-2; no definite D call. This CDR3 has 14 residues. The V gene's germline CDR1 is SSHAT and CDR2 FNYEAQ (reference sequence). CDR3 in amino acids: CASSIEINTGELFF. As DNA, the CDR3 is TGTGCTAGCAGCATTGAAATTAACACCGGGGAGCTGTTTTTT.

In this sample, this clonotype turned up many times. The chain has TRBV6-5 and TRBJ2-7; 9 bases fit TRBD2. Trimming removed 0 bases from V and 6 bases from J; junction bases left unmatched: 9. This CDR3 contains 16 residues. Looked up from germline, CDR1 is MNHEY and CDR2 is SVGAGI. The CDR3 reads CASSYSGGRALGEQYF. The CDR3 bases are TGTGCCAGCAGTTACTCGGGCGGGAGGGCCCTGGGCGAGCAGTACTTC.

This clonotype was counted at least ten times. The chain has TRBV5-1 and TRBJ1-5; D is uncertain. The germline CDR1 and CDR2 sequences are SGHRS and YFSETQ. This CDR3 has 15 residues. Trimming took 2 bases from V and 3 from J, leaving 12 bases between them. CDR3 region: CASSFDGGPNQPQHF. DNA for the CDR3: TGCGCCAGCAGCTTCGACGGAGGCCCCAATCAGCCCCAGCATTTT.

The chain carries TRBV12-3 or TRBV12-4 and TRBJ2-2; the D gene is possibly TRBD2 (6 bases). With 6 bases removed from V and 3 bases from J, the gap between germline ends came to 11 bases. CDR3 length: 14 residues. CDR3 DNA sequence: TGTGCCAGCAGCTCGGCGGGACACACCGGGGAGCTGTTTTTT. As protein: CASSSAGHTGELFF.

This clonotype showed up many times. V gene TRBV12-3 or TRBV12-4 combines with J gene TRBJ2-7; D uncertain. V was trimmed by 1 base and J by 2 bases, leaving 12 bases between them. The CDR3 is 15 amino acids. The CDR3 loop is CASSLEVGPTYEQYF. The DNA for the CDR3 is TGTGCCAGCAGTTTAGAGGTAGGGCCAACCTACGAGCAGTACTTC.

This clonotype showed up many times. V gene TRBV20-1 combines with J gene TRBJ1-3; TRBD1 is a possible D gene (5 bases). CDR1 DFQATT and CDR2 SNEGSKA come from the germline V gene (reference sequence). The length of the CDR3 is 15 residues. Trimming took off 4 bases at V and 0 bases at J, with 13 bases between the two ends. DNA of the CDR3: TGCAGTGCTAAGGGACTGCCAGGCTCTGGAAACACCATATATTTT. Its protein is CSAKGLPGSGNTIYF.

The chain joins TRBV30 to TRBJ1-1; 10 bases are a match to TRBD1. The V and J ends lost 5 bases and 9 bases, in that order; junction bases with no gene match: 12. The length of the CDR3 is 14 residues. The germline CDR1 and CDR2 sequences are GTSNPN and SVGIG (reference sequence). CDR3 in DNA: TGTGCCTGGTCCCTCGGGACAGGGGCGCACCAAGCTTTCTTT. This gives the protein CAWSLGTGAHQAFF.

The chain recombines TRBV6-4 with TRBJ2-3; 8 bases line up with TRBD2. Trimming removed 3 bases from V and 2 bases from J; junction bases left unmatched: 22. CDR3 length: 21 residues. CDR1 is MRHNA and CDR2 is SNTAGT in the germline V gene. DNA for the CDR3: TGTGCCAGCAGTGATTCGGCCGGGACTAGTCTTAAGCAAAGGCCCACAGATACGCAGTATTTT. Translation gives CASSDSAGTSLKQRPTDTQYF.

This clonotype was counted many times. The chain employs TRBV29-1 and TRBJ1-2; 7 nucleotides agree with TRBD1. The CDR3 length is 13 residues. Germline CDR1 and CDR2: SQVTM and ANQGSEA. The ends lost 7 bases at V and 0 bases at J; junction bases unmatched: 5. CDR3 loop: CSGRDSANYGYTF. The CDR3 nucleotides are TGCAGCGGCAGGGACAGCGCTAACTATGGCTACACCTTC.

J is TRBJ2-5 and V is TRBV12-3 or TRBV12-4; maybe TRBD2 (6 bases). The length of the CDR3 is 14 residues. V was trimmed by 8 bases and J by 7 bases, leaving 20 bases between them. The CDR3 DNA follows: TGTGCCAGCGGTCACGGGGGTCTTGATGGGACCCAGTACTTC. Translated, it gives CASGHGGLDGTQYF.

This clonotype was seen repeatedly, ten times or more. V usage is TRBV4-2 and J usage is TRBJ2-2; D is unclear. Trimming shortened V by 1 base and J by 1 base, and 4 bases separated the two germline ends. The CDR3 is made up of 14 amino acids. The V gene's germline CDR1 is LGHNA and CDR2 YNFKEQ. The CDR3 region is CASSQGMNTGELFF. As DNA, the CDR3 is TGTGCCAGCAGCCAAGGGATGAACACCGGGGAGCTGTTTTTT.

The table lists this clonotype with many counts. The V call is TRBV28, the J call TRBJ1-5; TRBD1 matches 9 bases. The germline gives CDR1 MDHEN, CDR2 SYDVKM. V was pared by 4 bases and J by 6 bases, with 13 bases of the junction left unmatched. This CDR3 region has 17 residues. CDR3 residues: CASSSHLGQGWGQPQHF. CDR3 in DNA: TGTGCCAGCAGTTCGCACCTCGGACAGGGGTGGGGTCAGCCCCAGCATTTT.

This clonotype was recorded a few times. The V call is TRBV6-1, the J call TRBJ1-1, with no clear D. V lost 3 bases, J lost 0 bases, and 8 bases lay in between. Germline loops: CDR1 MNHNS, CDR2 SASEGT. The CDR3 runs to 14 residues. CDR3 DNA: TGTGCCAGCAGTGACAGGTTTGTGAACACTGAAGCTTTCTTT. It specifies CASSDRFVNTEAFF.

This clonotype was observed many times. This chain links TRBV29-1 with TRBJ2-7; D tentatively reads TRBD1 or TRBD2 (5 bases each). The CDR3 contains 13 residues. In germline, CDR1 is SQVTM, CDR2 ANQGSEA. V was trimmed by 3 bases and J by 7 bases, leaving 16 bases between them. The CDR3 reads CSVEAREGVEQYF. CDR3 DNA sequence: TGCAGCGTTGAGGCGAGGGAAGGGGTGGAGCAGTACTTC.

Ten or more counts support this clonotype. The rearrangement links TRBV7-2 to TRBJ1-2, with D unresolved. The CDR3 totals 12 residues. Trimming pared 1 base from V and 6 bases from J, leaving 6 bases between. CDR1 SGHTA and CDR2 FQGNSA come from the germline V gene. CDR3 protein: CASSLEWDGYTF. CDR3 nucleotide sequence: TGTGCCAGCAGCTTAGAGTGGGATGGCTACACCTTC.

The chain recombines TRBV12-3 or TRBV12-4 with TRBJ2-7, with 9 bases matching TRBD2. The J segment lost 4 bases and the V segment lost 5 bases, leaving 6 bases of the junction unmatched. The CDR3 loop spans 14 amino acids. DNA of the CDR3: TGTGCCAGCAGTATAGGACTAGCGTCGTACGAGCAGTACTTC. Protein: CASSIGLASYEQYF.

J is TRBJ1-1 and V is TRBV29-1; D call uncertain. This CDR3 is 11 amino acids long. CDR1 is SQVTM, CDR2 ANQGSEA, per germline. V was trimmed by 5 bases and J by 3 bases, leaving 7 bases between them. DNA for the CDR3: TGCAGCGTTATTTACGACACTGAAGCTTTCTTT. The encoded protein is CSVIYDTEAFF.